This T cell receptor (beta chain) was recorded in a study of T cells in Graves' hyperthyroidism and ophthalmopathy. The TCR beta CDR3 regions underwent amplification using RNA transcripts as the source. In the first-round RT-PCR of the TCR CDR3, the HTBI primer set was used. TCRdb redid the calling of the multiplex PCR reads with MiXCR, one entry per CDR3 protein. Of hundreds of thousands of distinct CDR3 sequences detected, 35% to 45% appear once; the ten largest clones hold 8% to 9%. With respect to this clonotype: Its antigen is as yet unknown. At one boundary the junction diverges from the germline segment, which might be a read error.

Germline CDR1 is ENHRY and CDR2 is SYGVKD. CDR3 length: 16 amino acids. Hyperthyroidism, newly diagnosed and lasting under 2 months, affected patients aged 18 to 65. Exclusion criteria comprised uncontrolled infection, other autoimmune disease, pregnancy or lactation. Findings and limits, study-wide: Onset of ophthalmopathy came a median around 6.2 months after the model predicted it.

The rearrangement joins TRBV10-3 to TRBJ1-1; D is perhaps TRBD1 (5 bases). The sequence derives from a man aged 18 to 29 with Graves' hyperthyroidism. Material for sequencing was blood. CDR3 DNA: TGTGCCAGCAGTTACGGGGCAGGGTTGATGAACACTGAAGCTTTCTTT. Its translation: CASSYGAGLMNTEAFF.